A single sample gave rise to the 15 T cell receptor beta chains below, sequenced in a study of tumor-infiltrating lymphocytes in primary liver carcinoma. It was unsorted whole blood that yielded blood RNA, and germline DNA was also extracted. Synthesis of TCR beta cDNA was carried out from 450 to 650 ng total RNA with a constant-region primer. Nested multiplex PCR, run for three rounds with slightly modified ARM-PCR, yielded TCR beta libraries. The first two PCR rounds used TRBV1-TRBV30 primers with a Cbeta primer, roughly 10 cycles each. TCRdb analysed the multiplex PCR reads with MiXCR anew, one entry per CDR3 protein. The sample lists 300,000 to 400,000 distinct CDR3 sequences; about 65% were seen once. The specimen sequenced was peripheral blood. The receptor source for this set is a man aged 40-55 years with primary liver carcinoma and hepatitis B virus infection.

This clonotype was found many times. The rearrangement links TRBV6-1 to TRBJ2-7; D is undetermined. Germline lookup yields CDR1 MNHNS and CDR2 SASEGT. The germline V and J ends were trimmed by 0 bases and 0 bases, with 9 bases remaining between them. The CDR3 covers 15 residues. The CDR3 nucleotides are TGTGCCAGCAGTGAAGCGGGTTGGAGCTCCTACGAGCAGTACTTC. Its protein is CASSEAGWSSYEQYF.

In regard to this clonotype: The junction shows a germline mismatch at one end, possibly a read error. V usage is TRBV11-2 and J usage is TRBJ2-3, with 7 bases that match TRBD2. The CDR3 covers 16 residues. The germline V gene encodes CDR1 SGHAT and CDR2 FQNNGV. The CDR3 sequence: CANSRSSGRAPDTQYF. As DNA, the CDR3 is TGTGCCAACAGCAGGTCTAGTGGGAGGGCCCCAGATACGCAGTATTTT.

With respect to this clonotype: Since the CDR3 does not end with the conserved phenylalanine or tryptophan, this likely comes from a read error. The J gene is TRBJ2-1, the V gene TRBV5-1, with D possibly matching TRBD1 (6 bases). The V gene lost 0 bases and the J gene lost 6 bases, with 16 bases spanning the gap. Germline loops: CDR1 SGHRS, CDR2 YFSETQ. This CDR3 region has 16 residues. The CDR3 DNA reads TGCGCCAGCAGCTTGGACGGGACAAACTTAATCAATGAGCAGTTCCTC. This codes for CASSLDGTNLINEQFL.

J is TRBJ2-5 and V is TRBV28; D remains unclear. The V gene's germline CDR1 is MDHEN and CDR2 SYDVKM. The CDR3 is 12 amino acids. V was clipped by 3 bases and J by 7 bases, with 9 bases between them. The CDR3 here is CASSLSKSTQYF. The CDR3 region has the DNA TGTGCCAGCAGTTTGTCCAAGTCGACCCAGTACTTC.

As concerns this clonotype: Relative to the germline gene, one junction end is altered; a read error may explain this. The chain couples TRBV4-3 to TRBJ2-1; no definite D call. The CDR3 covers 16 residues. Germline CDR1 and CDR2: LGHNA and YSLEER. The CDR3 reads CASSQGILVPYNEQFF. Written as DNA, the CDR3 is TGCGCCAGCAGCCAAGGTATACTCGTTCCATACAATGAGCAGTTTTTC.

Many counts were recorded for this clonotype. This sequence joins TRBV6-1 and TRBJ1-5; tentative D call: TRBD1 (6 bases). Germline loops: CDR1 MNHNS, CDR2 SASEGT. Trimming shortened V by 7 bases and J by 0 bases, and 13 bases separated the two germline ends. The CDR3 runs to 15 residues. CDR3 nucleotides: TGTGCCAGCATGCGCGGGGGGCATAGCAATCAGCCCCAGCATTTT. Protein product: CASMRGGHSNQPQHF.

Details on this clonotype: Its ends do not fully match the called genes, so a read error is possible. The chain is built from TRBV7-9 and TRBJ2-2, with TRBD2 matching 7 bases. The CDR3 sequence is 13 residues long. CDR1 and CDR2 (germline): SEHNR, FQNEAQ (reference sequence). This chain's CDR3 is CASSESGAGELVF. As DNA, the CDR3 is TGTGCCAGCAGCGAAAGCGGGGCCGGGGAGCTGGTTTTT.

With respect to this clonotype: A single base separates this from a much larger clone, so it may be a read error. J is TRBJ1-3 and V is TRBV5-5, with D uncertain. The CDR3 covers 16 residues. Germline loops: CDR1 SGHKS, CDR2 YYEKEE (reference sequence). CDR3 amino acids: CASSLAAGSSGNIIYF. As DNA, the CDR3 is TGTGCCAGCAGCTTGGCGGCGGGGAGCTCTGGAAACATCATATATTTT.

Of note for this clonotype: The germline gene is not matched at one end of the junction; a read error may be the cause. The rearrangement links TRBV11-2 to TRBJ2-7; D is possibly TRBD2 (5 bases). The CDR3 totals 16 residues. Looked up from germline, CDR1 is SGHAT and CDR2 is FQNNGV. DNA for the CDR3: TGTGCCAACAGCATAGAAGGTAACGGGAATACCTACGAGCAGTACTTT. Amino acids: CANSIEGNGNTYEQYF.

This clonotype was detected many times. This chain uses TRBV10-3 with TRBJ2-1; D unresolved. Germline V gives CDR1 ENHRY, CDR2 SYGVKD. This CDR3 is built from 11 residues. The V gene lost 3 bases and the J gene lost 10 bases, with 7 bases spanning the gap. CDR3 nucleotide sequence: TGTGCCATCAGTGACGGTAGAGAGCAGTTCTTC. Translation: CAISDGREQFF.

V and J are TRBV11-1 and TRBJ2-7, with 9 bases matching TRBD1. The CDR3 extends over 15 amino acids. Looked up from germline, CDR1 is SGHAT and CDR2 is FQDESV (reference sequence). V trimming: 4 bases; J trimming: 5 bases; junction bases outside the gene matches: 9. The CDR3 sequence: CASSCYRDREHEQYF. The CDR3 DNA is TGTGCCAGCAGCTGTTACAGGGACAGGGAACACGAGCAGTACTTC.

Concerning this clonotype: One end of the junction is discordant with germline, which a read error may explain. J is TRBJ2-1 and V is TRBV6-5; 12 nucleotides line up with TRBD2. The germline V gene has CDR1 MNHEY and CDR2 SVGAGI. The CDR3 runs to 19 residues. Here the CDR3 DNA reads TGTGCCAGCAGTTACTCTCCGACTAGCGGGAGAGCCTACTACAATGAGCAGTTGTTC. Protein: CASSYSPTSGRAYYNEQLF.

This clonotype was observed a few times. This may come from a read error, since a much larger clone is one base off. The V gene is TRBV6-1, the J gene TRBJ2-5; D gene ambiguous. CDR3 length: 11 amino acids. In germline, CDR1 is MNHNS, CDR2 SASEGT. V was trimmed by 6 bases and J by 9 bases, leaving 11 bases between them. The CDR3 DNA sequence: TGTGCCAGCAGACGTTTTGAGGCCCAGTACTTC. Protein sequence: CASRRFEAQYF.

The gene calls are TRBV21-1 and TRBJ1-1; TRBD1, as called in the table, went unchecked against the DNA. TRBV21-1 is labeled a pseudogene. The CDR3 extends over 18 amino acids. The CDR3 region is CASSKVGGTGRRNTEAFF. The CDR3 DNA sequence: TGTGCCAGCAGCAAAGTGGGGGGGACAGGACGGCGGAACACTGAAGCTTTCTTT.

About this clonotype: A much larger clone lies one base from this, so it may be a read error. This chain links TRBV4-3 with TRBJ2-7, with 7 nucleotides matching TRBD1. The CDR3 contains 15 residues. The V gene's germline CDR1 is LGHNA and CDR2 YSLEER. V was clipped by 3 bases and J by 4 bases; unmatched bases: 9. This CDR3 reads CASSQSYRGGYEQYF. As DNA, the CDR3 is TGCGCCAGCAGCCAGTCGTACAGGGGTGGGTACGAGCAGTACTTC.